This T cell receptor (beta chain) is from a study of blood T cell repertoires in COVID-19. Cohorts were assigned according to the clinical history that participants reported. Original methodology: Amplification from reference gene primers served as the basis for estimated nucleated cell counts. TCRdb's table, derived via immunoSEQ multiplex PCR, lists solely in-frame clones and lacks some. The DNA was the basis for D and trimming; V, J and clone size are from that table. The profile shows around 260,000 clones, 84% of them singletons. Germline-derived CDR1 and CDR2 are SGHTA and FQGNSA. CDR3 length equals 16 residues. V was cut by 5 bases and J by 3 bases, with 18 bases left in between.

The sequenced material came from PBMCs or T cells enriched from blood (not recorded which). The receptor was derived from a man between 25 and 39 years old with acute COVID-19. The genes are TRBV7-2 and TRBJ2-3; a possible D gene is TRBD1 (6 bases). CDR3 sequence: CASSPQGGSVTDTQYF. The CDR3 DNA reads TGTGCCAGCAGCCCACAAGGGGGTAGCGTTACAGATACGCAGTATTTT.